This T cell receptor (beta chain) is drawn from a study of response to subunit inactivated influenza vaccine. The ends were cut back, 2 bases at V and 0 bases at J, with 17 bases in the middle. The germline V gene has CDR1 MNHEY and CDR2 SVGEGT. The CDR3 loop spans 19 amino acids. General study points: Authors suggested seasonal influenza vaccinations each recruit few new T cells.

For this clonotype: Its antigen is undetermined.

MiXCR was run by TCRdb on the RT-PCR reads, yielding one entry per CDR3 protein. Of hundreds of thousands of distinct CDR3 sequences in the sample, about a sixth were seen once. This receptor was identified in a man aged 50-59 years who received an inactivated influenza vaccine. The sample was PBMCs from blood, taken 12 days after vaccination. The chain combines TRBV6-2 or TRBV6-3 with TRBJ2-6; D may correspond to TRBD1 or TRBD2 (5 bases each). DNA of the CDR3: TGTGCCAGCAGTTACCCAGGGTGGGTCGGGGACTCTGGGGCCAACGTCCTGACTTTC. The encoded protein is CASSYPGWVGDSGANVLTF.